This T cell receptor beta chain was sequenced for a study of cytomegalovirus exposure and HLA in healthy donors. Trimming at V came to 7 bases and at J to 3 bases, leaving 10 bases not matched to a gene. CDR3 size: 16 residues. Germline values: CDR1 LNHDA, CDR2 SQIVND (reference sequence). The study ran its PCR with 60 Vbeta and 13 Jbeta primers. Authors' analysis steps: An analysis that came later counted tens of millions of unique TCR beta chains, approximately 10 million shared. TCRdb's table, derived via immunoSEQ multiplex PCR, lists solely in-frame clones and lacks some. From that table come the V and J calls and clone size; the DNA was used to work out D and trimming. The sample carries more than 45,000 clones, less than 75% recorded once. There are a few counts of this clone.

The sample was PBMCs. This TCR was recovered from a man aged 30 to 45 in good health and CMV-seronegative. The chain couples TRBV19 to TRBJ1-4, with 8 bases matching TRBD1. CDR3 DNA: TGTGCCAGTAAGGCCAGGGGGCGCAGGGCTAATGAAAAACTGTTTTTT. Protein product: CASKARGRRANEKLFF. Variable domain in full (rest from reference TRBV19 and TRBJ1-4): DGGITQSPKYLFRKEGQNVTLSCEQNLNHDAMYWYRQDPGQGLRLIYYSQIVNDFQKGDIAEGYSVSREKKESFPLTVTSAQKNPTAFYLCASKARGRRANEKLFFGSGTQLSVL.